Below, 32 T cell receptor beta chains from the same sample are listed, as sequenced in a study of T cell changes during pregnancy in multiple sclerosis. Repertoires were generated with immunoSEQ multiplex PCR, while TCRdb's copy carries only in-frame clones and drops some. The sample holds roughly 110,000 clones; roughly 92% are singletons and the top ten take less than 2%. Sequences were derived from peripheral blood, sampled after pregnancy. The receptors originated from a female donor with multiple sclerosis, enrolled in a pregnancy study.

V and J are TRBV10-3 and TRBJ1-3, with D perhaps matching TRBD1 (5 bases). Germline V gene data show CDR1 as ENHRY and CDR2 as SYGVKD. The CDR3 length is 14 residues. Trimming took off 7 bases at V and 0 bases at J, with 10 bases between the two ends. CDR3 amino acids: CAIIPDSSGNTIYF. For the CDR3, the DNA is TGTGCCATCATTCCAGACAGCTCTGGAAACACCATATATTTT.

The J gene is TRBJ2-7, the V gene TRBV5-4, with 7 positions matching TRBD2. This CDR3 is built from 15 residues. Germline V gene data show CDR1 as SGHNT and CDR2 as YYREEE (reference sequence). V shed 0 bases and J 3 bases; nucleotides not matched to a gene: 6. This chain's CDR3 is CASSLAAGEGYEQYF. The CDR3 region has the DNA TGTGCCAGCAGCTTGGCGGCGGGAGAGGGCTACGAGCAGTACTTC.

The J gene is TRBJ2-1, the V gene TRBV18; D not resolved. Looked up from germline, CDR1 is KGHSH and CDR2 is LQKENI. The CDR3 is 16 residues long. V lost 3 bases and J lost 0, with 12 bases in between. The CDR3 sequence: CASSPSTGYSYNEQFF. CDR3 sequence (DNA): TGTGCCAGCTCACCCTCGACTGGATACTCCTACAATGAGCAGTTCTTC.

DNA of the CDR3: TGTGCCAGCAGCTCCAGGACAGCCAACTATGGCTACACCTTC. As protein: CASSSRTANYGYTF. The J gene is TRBJ1-2, the V gene TRBV7-2; perhaps TRBD1 as D (6 bases). Germline lookup yields CDR1 SGHTA and CDR2 FQGNSA. This CDR3 spans 14 amino acids. With 4 bases removed from V and 2 bases from J, the gap between germline ends came to 11 bases.

The chain carries TRBV7-6 and TRBJ1-4, with 8 bases aligning to TRBD1. This CDR3 contains 17 residues. CDR1 and CDR2 (germline): SGHVS, FNYEAQ. V dropped 2 bases and J dropped 0; count of bases not matched to a gene: 5. The CDR3 nucleotides are TGTGCCAGCAGCTTACTTCAGGGGGCAGCAACTAATGAAAAACTGTTTTTT. Amino acid sequence: CASSLLQGAATNEKLFF.

The rearrangement links TRBV1 to TRBJ1-4; the DNA was not used to check the table's D call, TRBD1. TRBV1 is termed a pseudogene. There are 16 residues in the CDR3. The DNA for the CDR3 is TGCACCAGCAGCCAAGACGCACAGGGCTCTAATGAAAAACTGTTTTTT. Translating gives CTSSQDAQGSNEKLFF.

The gene calls are TRBV19 and TRBJ1-2; TRBD1 agrees at 7 bases. Germline V gene sequence: CDR1 LNHDA, CDR2 SQIVND (reference sequence). V gave up 6 bases and J gave up 8 bases; unmatched junction bases: 9. There are 13 residues in the CDR3. The CDR3 DNA sequence: TGTGCCAGTAGCCCCGACAGGGTCGAGGGCTACACCTTC. Encoded protein: CASSPDRVEGYTF.

The chain couples TRBV7-2 to TRBJ1-1, with unresolved D. The CDR3 loop spans 15 amino acids. CDR1 and CDR2 (germline): SGHTA, FQGNSA. The V gene lost 0 bases and the J gene lost 0 bases, with 8 bases spanning the gap. CDR3 DNA: TGTGCCAGCAGCTTAGCGGCCAGGTTGAACACTGAAGCTTTCTTT. Its protein product is CASSLAARLNTEAFF. The variable domain in full, with the rest retrieved from reference TRBV7-2 and TRBJ1-1, is GAGVSQSPSNKVTEKGKDVELRCDPISGHTALYWYRQSLGQGLEFLIYFQGNSAPDKSGLPSDRFSAERTGGSVSTLTIQRTQQEDSAVYLCASSLAARLNTEAFFGQGTRLTVV.

The chain recombines TRBV5-8 with TRBJ2-3, with TRBD2 matching 15 bases. Germline CDR1 and CDR2: SGHTS and YDEGEE. Trimming removed 3 bases from V and 5 bases from J; junction bases left unmatched: 7. This CDR3 has 17 residues. In DNA form, the CDR3 reads TGTGCCAGCAGCTCTGGGACTAGCGGGAGGCCAGGAGATACGCAGTATTTT. Its protein is CASSSGTSGRPGDTQYF.

The chain carries TRBV10-1 and TRBJ1-1; D not certain. Germline loops: CDR1 WNHNN, CDR2 SYGVQD (reference sequence). The ends were cut back, 2 bases at V and 11 bases at J, with 15 bases in the middle. This CDR3 region has 13 residues. CDR3 DNA: TGCGCCAGCAGTGAGGGCCGGGGTGACGGGGCTTTCTTT. This gives the protein CASSEGRGDGAFF.

The J gene is TRBJ2-7, the V gene TRBV7-3; 10 bases map to TRBD1. From germline, CDR1 is SGHTA and CDR2 FQGTGA. The trim removed 6 bases at V and 3 bases at J, leaving 8 bases unmatched. The CDR3 spans 15 residues. This CDR3 reads CASSSPGQGIYEQYF. CDR3 DNA sequence: TGTGCCAGCAGTTCGCCGGGACAGGGGATCTACGAGCAGTACTTC.

The gene calls are TRBV27 and TRBJ1-1; perhaps TRBD1 as D (6 bases). CDR3 length: 16 residues. V was pared by 6 bases and J by 1 base, with 18 bases between. Germline V gene sequence: CDR1 MNHEY, CDR2 SMNVEV (reference sequence). The DNA for the CDR3 is TGTGCCAGCAGCTCACCCCACCAGGGGTCGAACACTGAAGCTTTCTTT. It encodes CASSSPHQGSNTEAFF.

V and J are TRBV2 and TRBJ2-7, with 8 bases identical to TRBD1. Germline V lookup: CDR1 SNHLY, CDR2 FYNNEI. V was pared by 7 bases and J by 6 bases, with 5 bases of the junction left unmatched. The CDR3 is made up of 12 amino acids. The chain's CDR3 is CASTRTGGEQYF. The CDR3 nucleotides read TGTGCCAGCACCCGCACAGGGGGCGAGCAGTACTTC.

V usage is TRBV10-2 and J usage is TRBJ2-7, with D maybe TRBD1 (6 bases). Germline CDR1 is WSHSY and CDR2 is SAAADI. V gave up 6 bases and J gave up 1 base, with 13 bases separating them. The CDR3 totals 14 residues. The DNA for the CDR3 is TGCGCCAGCAGAGGCCTTACAGGGTCCTACGAGCAGTACTTC. Residues: CASRGLTGSYEQYF.

This clone occurred once. J is TRBJ2-5 and V is TRBV15; D might be TRBD1 (5 bases). The CDR3 consists of 15 residues. The germline V gene encodes CDR1 LNHNV and CDR2 YYDKDF (reference sequence). V dropped 0 bases and J dropped 4 bases, with 12 bases sitting between them. The CDR3: CATSRDTRGGETQYF. The CDR3 bases are TGTGCCACCAGCAGAGATACAAGGGGTGGAGAGACCCAGTACTTC.

The chain links TRBV30 to TRBJ2-5; possibly TRBD2 for D (5 bases). V was shortened by 0 bases and J by 5 bases, with 10 bases between the two germline ends. Germline CDR1 GTSNPN, CDR2 SVGIG (reference sequence). This CDR3 has 13 amino acids. CDR3 region: CAWSVGGRETQYF. In nucleotides, the CDR3 is TGTGCCTGGAGTGTAGGCGGGCGGGAGACCCAGTACTTC.

The rearrangement joins TRBV2 to TRBJ1-6; D not resolved. The CDR3 covers 12 residues. Trimming removed 3 bases at V and 9 bases at J, with 6 bases between. The germline V gene encodes CDR1 SNHLY and CDR2 FYNNEI. The DNA of the CDR3 is TGTGCCAGCAGTGACGGAGTTTCACCCCTCCACTTT. Translation: CASSDGVSPLHF.

The genes are TRBV6-6 and TRBJ2-7; TRBD2 might be the D (6 bases). Germline V gives CDR1 MNHNY, CDR2 SVGAGI (reference sequence). The CDR3 has 15 amino acids. The ends were cut back, 5 bases at V and 3 bases at J, with 17 bases in the middle. The CDR3 DNA reads TGTGCCAGCAGTCCCAGGAGGGACGGGAACTACGAGCAGTACTTC. Residues: CASSPRRDGNYEQYF.

This rearrangement joins TRBV13 to TRBJ2-5; 12 nucleotides match TRBD2. CDR1 PRHDT and CDR2 FYEKMQ come from the germline V gene (reference sequence). The J segment lost 2 bases and the V segment lost 5 bases, leaving 6 bases of the junction unmatched. This CDR3 has 16 amino acids. The CDR3 protein is CASSLTSGGLQETQYF. The CDR3 DNA follows: TGTGCCAGCAGCCTGACTAGCGGGGGCTTGCAAGAGACCCAGTACTTC. The full variable domain, its missing parts supplied by reference TRBV13 and TRBJ2-5, is AAGVIQSPRHLIKEKRETATLKCYPIPRHDTVYWYQQGPGQDPQFLISFYEKMQSDKGSIPDRFSAQQFSDYHSELNMSSLELGDSALYFCASSLTSGGLQETQYFGPGTRLLVL.

The genes are TRBV5-1 and TRBJ2-3, with a weak D call TRBD2 (5 bases). Germline V gene lookup returns CDR1 SGHRS and CDR2 YFSETQ. This CDR3 is built from 14 residues. The V end lost 1 base, the J end lost 4 bases, and 10 bases lay between the germline ends. The CDR3 bases are TGCGCCAGCAGCTTGCCTTCGGAGGCAGATACGCAGTATTTT. As protein: CASSLPSEADTQYF. The complete variable domain, with remaining parts taken from reference TRBV5-1 and TRBJ2-3, reads KAGVTQTPRYLIKTRGQQVTLSCSPISGHRSVSWYQQTPGQGLQFLFEYFSETQRNKGNFPGRFSGRQFSNSRSEMNVSTLELGDSALYLCASSLPSEADTQYFGPGTRLTVL.

This chain connects TRBV2 to TRBJ2-1, with D unclear. V dropped 4 bases and J dropped 7 bases, with 11 bases sitting between them. The CDR3 loop spans 13 amino acids. Germline V lookup: CDR1 SNHLY, CDR2 FYNNEI. CDR3: CASSGPASNEQFF. The CDR3 coding sequence is TGTGCCAGCAGTGGACCCGCTAGTAATGAGCAGTTCTTC.

The chain employs TRBV2 and TRBJ1-4, with D hard to call. Looked up from germline, CDR1 is SNHLY and CDR2 is FYNNEI. The CDR3 loop spans 15 amino acids. Deletions cut 5 bases from V and 0 bases from J, with 10 bases between. This chain's CDR3 is CASSPEQSTNEKLFF. The CDR3 DNA is TGTGCCAGCAGTCCTGAACAGTCAACTAATGAAAAACTGTTTTTT.

The gene calls are TRBV5-4 and TRBJ1-2; 10 nucleotides agree with TRBD1. The CDR3 length is 16 residues. V was pared by 0 bases and J by 6 bases, with 8 bases of the junction left unmatched. Per germline, CDR1 SGHNT and CDR2 YYREEE (reference sequence). The CDR3 loop is CASSLVSRQGAHGYTF. DNA of the CDR3: TGTGCCAGCAGCTTGGTGTCCCGACAGGGGGCGCATGGCTACACCTTC.

The gene calls are TRBV19 and TRBJ2-2; D uncertain. V was clipped by 10 bases and J by 6 bases, with 15 bases between them. In germline, CDR1 is LNHDA, CDR2 SQIVND (reference sequence). The CDR3 is made up of 13 amino acids. The CDR3 DNA sequence: TGTGCCACTTCCTCGGGTTTCCCCGGGGAGCTGTTTTTT. Translation gives CATSSGFPGELFF.

This clone appeared once. The V and J genes are TRBV5-1 and TRBJ2-7; the D is unclear. The CDR3 length is 13 residues. Per the germline V gene, CDR1 is SGHRS and CDR2 is YFSETQ. The ends were cut back, 5 bases at V and 0 bases at J, with 9 bases in the middle. CDR3: CASRVGASYEQYF. Written as DNA, the CDR3 is TGCGCCAGCAGGGTAGGAGCCTCCTACGAGCAGTACTTC.

The chain is built from TRBV7-9 and TRBJ2-1; TRBD1 might be the D (5 bases). The CDR3 has 11 amino acids. CDR1 is SEHNR and CDR2 is FQNEAQ in the germline V gene (reference sequence). V shed 4 bases and J shed 12 bases, with 10 bases lying between them. CDR3 sequence (DNA): TGTGCCAGCAGCTCCAGGGAAGGGCAGTTCTTC. Translating gives CASSSREGQFF.

This clone has a handful of counts. The chain recombines TRBV6-5 with TRBJ2-6; D gene unclear. Germline V gene data show CDR1 as MNHEY and CDR2 as SVGAGI. CDR3 length equals 14 residues. V was cut by 2 bases and J by 2 bases, with 4 bases left in between. The DNA for the CDR3 is TGTGCCAGCAGTTACACTGCTGGGGCCAACGTCCTGACTTTC. This sequence encodes CASSYTAGANVLTF.

The chain has TRBV15 and TRBJ2-1, with D possibly being TRBD2 (7 bases). Trimming removed 3 bases from V and 3 bases from J, with 21 bases in between. Germline V lookup: CDR1 LNHNV, CDR2 YYDKDF (reference sequence). The CDR3 is 18 amino acids. The DNA of the CDR3 is TGTGCCACCAGCAGCCTTCCGACATCCGGGGGGCTCTACAATGAGCAGTTCTTC. This translates into CATSSLPTSGGLYNEQFF.

The chain couples TRBV7-9 to TRBJ2-1; perhaps TRBD2 as D (6 bases). Between the trimmed V and J ends, which lost 3 bases and 6 bases, there was a span of 21 bases. This CDR3 is built from 17 residues. Germline V gives CDR1 SEHNR, CDR2 FQNEAQ (reference sequence). The CDR3 spells CASSLDLMGDLGNEQFF. DNA for the CDR3: TGTGCCAGCAGCTTGGATCTTATGGGGGACTTGGGCAATGAGCAGTTCTTC.

The V and J genes are TRBV9 and TRBJ2-2; possibly TRBD1 for D (6 bases). The length of the CDR3 is 13 residues. Between the trimmed V and J ends, which lost 2 bases and 7 bases, there was a span of 9 bases. Germline V gene sequence: CDR1 SGDLS, CDR2 YYNGEE. The CDR3 region is CASSVGGIGELFF. The CDR3 coding sequence is TGTGCCAGCAGCGTTGGGGGCATCGGGGAGCTGTTTTTT.

V usage is TRBV27 and J usage is TRBJ2-3, with D possibly being TRBD2 (7 bases). Trimming pared 3 bases from V and 4 bases from J, leaving 14 bases between. The CDR3 is made up of 15 amino acids. The V gene's germline CDR1 is MNHEY and CDR2 SMNVEV (reference sequence). CDR3 sequence: CASSFRGRGADTQYF. The CDR3 nucleotides are TGTGCCAGCAGTTTTAGAGGGAGGGGGGCAGATACGCAGTATTTT.

The rearrangement uses TRBV27 and TRBJ2-3; TRBD1 matches 8 bases. Germline V gene sequence: CDR1 MNHEY, CDR2 SMNVEV (reference sequence). CDR3 length equals 14 residues. The V gene end was trimmed by 5 bases and the J gene end by 4 bases; junction bases not matched to a gene: 5. The CDR3 bases are TGTGCCAGCAGTCGAGGACAGGGCTCAGATACGCAGTATTTT. Translated: CASSRGQGSDTQYF.